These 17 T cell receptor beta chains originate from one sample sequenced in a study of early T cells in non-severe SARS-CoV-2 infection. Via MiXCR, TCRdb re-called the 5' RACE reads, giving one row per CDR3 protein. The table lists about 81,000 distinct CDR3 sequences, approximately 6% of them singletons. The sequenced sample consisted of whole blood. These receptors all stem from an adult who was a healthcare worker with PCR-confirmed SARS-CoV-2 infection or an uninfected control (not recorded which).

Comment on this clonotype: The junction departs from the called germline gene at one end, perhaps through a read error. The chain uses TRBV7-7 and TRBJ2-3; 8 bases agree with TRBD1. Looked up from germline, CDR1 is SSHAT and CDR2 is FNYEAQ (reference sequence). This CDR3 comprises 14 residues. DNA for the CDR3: TGTGCCAGCAGTTTAGACAGGGGCGCAGATACGCAGTATTTT. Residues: CASSLDRGADTQYF.

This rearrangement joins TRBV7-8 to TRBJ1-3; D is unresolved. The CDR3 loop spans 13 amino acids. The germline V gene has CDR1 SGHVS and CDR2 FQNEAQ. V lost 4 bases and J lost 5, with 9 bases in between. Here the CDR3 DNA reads TGTGCCAGCAGCTCCCCCCTTAGAAACACCATATATTTT. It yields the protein CASSSPLRNTIYF.

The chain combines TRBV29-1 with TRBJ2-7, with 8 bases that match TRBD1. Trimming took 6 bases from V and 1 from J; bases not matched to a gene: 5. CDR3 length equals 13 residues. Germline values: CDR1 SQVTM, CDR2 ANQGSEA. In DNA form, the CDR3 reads TGCAGCGTCTCAACAGGGGGATCCTACGAGCAGTACTTC. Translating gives CSVSTGGSYEQYF.

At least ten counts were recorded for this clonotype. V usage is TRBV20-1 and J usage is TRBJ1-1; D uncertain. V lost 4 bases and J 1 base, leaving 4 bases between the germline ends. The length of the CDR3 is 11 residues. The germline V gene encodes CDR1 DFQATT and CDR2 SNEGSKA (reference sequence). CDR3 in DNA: TGCAGTGCTACAGGGAACACTGAAGCTTTCTTT. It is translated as CSATGNTEAFF.

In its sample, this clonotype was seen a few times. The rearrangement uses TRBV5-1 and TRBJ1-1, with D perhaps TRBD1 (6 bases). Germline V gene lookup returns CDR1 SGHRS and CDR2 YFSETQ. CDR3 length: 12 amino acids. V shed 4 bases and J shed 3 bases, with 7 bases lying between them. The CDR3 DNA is TGCGCCAGCAGCACAGGGTACACTGAAGCTTTCTTT. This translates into CASSTGYTEAFF.

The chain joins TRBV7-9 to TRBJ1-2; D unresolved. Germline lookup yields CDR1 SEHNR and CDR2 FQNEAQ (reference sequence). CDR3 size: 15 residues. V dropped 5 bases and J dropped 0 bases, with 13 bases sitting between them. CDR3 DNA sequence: TGTGCCAGCAGCCCTCAGACGGGCCCTAACTATGGCTACACCTTC. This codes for CASSPQTGPNYGYTF. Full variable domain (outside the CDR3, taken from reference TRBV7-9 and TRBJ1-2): DTGVSQNPRHKITKRGQNVTFRCDPISEHNRLYWYRQTLGQGPEFLTYFQNEAQLEKSRLLSDRFSAERPKGSFSTLEIQRTEQGDSAMYLCASSPQTGPNYGYTFGSGTRLTVV.

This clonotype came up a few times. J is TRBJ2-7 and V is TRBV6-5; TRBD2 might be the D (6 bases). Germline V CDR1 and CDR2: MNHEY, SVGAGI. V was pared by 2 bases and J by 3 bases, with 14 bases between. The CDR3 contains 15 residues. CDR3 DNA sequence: TGTGCCAGCAGTTACACCGGACTACACCTCTACGAGCAGTACTTC. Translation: CASSYTGLHLYEQYF.

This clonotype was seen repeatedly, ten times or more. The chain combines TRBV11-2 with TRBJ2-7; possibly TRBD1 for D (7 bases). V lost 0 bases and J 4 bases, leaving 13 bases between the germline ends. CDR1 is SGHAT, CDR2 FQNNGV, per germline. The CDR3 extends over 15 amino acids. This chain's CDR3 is CASSLDQGGRYEQYF. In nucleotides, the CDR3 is TGTGCCAGCAGCTTAGATCAGGGGGGCCGGTACGAGCAGTACTTC.

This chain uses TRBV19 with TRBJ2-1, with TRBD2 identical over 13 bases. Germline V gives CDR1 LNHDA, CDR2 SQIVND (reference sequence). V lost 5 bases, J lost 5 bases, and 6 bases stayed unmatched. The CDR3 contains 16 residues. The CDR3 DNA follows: TGTGCCAGTAGTTCCGAGGGACTAGCGGGGAACAATGAGCAGTTCTTC. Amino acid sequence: CASSSEGLAGNNEQFF.

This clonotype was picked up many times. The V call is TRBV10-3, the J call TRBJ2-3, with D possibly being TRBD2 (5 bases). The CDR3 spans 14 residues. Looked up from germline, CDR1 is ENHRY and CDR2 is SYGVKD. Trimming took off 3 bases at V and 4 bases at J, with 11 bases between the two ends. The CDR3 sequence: CAISDMGASDTQYF. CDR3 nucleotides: TGTGCCATCAGTGATATGGGAGCATCAGATACGCAGTATTTT.

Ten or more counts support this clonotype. Written as DNA, the CDR3 is TGTGCCAGCACCCCCTGGGGGGGGCCGACCCAGTACTTC. Translating gives CASTPWGGPTQYF. The genes are TRBV28 and TRBJ2-5; a weak D match, TRBD2 (7 bases). This CDR3 has 13 amino acids. V was trimmed by 7 bases and J by 7 bases, leaving 16 bases between them. In germline, CDR1 is MDHEN, CDR2 SYDVKM.

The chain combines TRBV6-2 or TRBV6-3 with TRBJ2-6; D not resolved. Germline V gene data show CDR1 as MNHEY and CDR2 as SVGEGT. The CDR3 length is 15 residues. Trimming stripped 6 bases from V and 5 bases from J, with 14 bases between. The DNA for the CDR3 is TGTGCCAGCAGCCCCTCTGGTCCCCGGGCCAACGTCCTGACTTTC. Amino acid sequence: CASSPSGPRANVLTF.

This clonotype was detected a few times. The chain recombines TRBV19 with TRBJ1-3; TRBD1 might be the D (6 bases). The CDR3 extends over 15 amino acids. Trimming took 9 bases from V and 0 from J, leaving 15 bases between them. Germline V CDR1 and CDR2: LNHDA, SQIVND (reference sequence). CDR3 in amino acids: CASKSQGSSGNTIYF. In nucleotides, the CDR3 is TGTGCCAGCAAATCCCAGGGGAGCTCTGGAAACACCATATATTTT. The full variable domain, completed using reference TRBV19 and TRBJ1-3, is DGGITQSPKYLFRKEGQNVTLSCEQNLNHDAMYWYRQDPGQGLRLIYYSQIVNDFQKGDIAEGYSVSREKKESFPLTVTSAQKNPTAFYLCASKSQGSSGNTIYFGEGSWLTVV.

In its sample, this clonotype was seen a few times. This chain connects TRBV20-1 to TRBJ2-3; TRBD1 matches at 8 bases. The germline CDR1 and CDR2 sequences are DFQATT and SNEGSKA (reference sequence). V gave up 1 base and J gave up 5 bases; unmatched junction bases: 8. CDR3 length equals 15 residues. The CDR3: CSARAPGGRRDTQYF. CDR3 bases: TGCAGTGCTAGAGCTCCAGGGGGCCGGAGAGATACGCAGTATTTT.

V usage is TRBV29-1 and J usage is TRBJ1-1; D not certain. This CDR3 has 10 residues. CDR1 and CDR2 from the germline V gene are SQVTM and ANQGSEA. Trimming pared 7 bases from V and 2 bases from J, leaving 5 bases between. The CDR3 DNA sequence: TGCAGCGCCGGAAACACTGAAGCTTTCTTT. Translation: CSAGNTEAFF.

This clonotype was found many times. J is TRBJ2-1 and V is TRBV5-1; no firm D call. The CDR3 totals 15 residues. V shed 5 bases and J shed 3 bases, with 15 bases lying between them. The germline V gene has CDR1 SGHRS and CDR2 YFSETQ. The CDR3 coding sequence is TGCGCCAGCAGACTGGCCGATAGAGTCTACAATGAGCAGTTCTTC. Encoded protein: CASRLADRVYNEQFF.

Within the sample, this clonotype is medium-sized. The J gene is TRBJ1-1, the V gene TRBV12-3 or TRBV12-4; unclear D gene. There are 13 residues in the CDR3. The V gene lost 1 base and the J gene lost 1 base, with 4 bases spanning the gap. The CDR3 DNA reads TGTGCCAGCAGTTTAGACTGGAACACTGAAGCTTTCTTT. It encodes CASSLDWNTEAFF.